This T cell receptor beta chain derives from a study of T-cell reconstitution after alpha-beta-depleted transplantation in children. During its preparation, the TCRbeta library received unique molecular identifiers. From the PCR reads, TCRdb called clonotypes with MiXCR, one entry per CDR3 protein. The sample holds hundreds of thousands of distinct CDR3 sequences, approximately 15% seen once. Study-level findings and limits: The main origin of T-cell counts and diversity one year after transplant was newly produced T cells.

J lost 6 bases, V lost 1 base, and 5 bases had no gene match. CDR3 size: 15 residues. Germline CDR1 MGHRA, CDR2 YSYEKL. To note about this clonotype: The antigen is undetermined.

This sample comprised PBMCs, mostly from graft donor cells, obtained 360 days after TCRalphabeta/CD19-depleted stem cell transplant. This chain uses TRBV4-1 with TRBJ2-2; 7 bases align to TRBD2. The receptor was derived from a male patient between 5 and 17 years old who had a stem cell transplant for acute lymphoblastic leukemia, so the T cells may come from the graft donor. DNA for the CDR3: TGCGCCAGCAGCCAAGGACTAGCCGGCCCCGGGGAGCTGTTTTTT. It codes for CASSQGLAGPGELFF.